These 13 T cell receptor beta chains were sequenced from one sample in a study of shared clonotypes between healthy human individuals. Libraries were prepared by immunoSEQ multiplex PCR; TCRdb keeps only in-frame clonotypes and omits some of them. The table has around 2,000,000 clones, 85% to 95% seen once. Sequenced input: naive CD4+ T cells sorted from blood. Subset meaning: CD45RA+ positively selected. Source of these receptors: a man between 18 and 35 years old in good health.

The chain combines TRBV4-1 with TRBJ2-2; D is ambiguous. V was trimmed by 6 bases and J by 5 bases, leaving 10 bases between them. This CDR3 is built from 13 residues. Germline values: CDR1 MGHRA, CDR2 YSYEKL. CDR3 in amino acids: CASSYLGTGELFF. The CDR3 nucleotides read TGCGCCAGCAGTTACTTGGGAACCGGGGAGCTGTTTTTT.

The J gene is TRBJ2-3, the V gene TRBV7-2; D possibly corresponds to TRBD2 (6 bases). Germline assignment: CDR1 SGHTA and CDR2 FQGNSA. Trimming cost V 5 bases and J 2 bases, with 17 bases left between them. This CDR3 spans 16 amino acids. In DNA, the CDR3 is TGTGCCAGCAGCCTAGTGGTGGGACTTGCCACAGATACGCAGTATTTT. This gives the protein CASSLVVGLATDTQYF.

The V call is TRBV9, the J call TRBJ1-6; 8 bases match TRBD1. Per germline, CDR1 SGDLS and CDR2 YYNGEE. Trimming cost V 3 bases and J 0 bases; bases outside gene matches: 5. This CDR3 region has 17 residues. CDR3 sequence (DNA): TGTGCCAGCAGCGGGAACAGGGGGATCTCCTATAATTCACCCCTCCACTTT. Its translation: CASSGNRGISYNSPLHF.

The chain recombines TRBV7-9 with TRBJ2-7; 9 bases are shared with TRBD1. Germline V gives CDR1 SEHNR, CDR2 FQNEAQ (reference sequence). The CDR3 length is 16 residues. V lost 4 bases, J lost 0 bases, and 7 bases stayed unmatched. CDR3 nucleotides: TGTGCCAGCAGCTCTAATCCGGGACAGGGCTCCTACGAGCAGTACTTC. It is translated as CASSSNPGQGSYEQYF.

The CDR3 bases are TGTGCCAGCAGCGGGGCCCCCGGGCAGGGCTCTTATAATTCACCCCTCCACTTT. It encodes CASSGAPGQGSYNSPLHF. The J gene is TRBJ1-6, the V gene TRBV7-9; D perhaps matches TRBD1 (5 bases). Trimming took 5 bases from V and 4 from J, leaving 21 bases between them. Germline assignment: CDR1 SEHNR and CDR2 FQNEAQ (reference sequence). CDR3 length: 18 residues.

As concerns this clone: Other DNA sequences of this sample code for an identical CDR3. CDR3 sequence (DNA): TGTGCCAGCTCACCCGGGACAGGGACCGGGGAGCTGTTTTTT. Translating gives CASSPGTGTGELFF. The gene calls are TRBV18 and TRBJ2-2, with 9 positions matching TRBD1. Germline CDR1 KGHSH, CDR2 LQKENI. Unmatched junction bases numbered 1, after V lost 3 bases and J lost 5 bases. This CDR3 comprises 14 residues.

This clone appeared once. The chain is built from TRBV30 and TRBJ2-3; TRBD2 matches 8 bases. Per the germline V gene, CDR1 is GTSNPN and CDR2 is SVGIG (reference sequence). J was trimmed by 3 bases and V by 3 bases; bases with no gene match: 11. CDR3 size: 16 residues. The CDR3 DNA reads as TGTGCCTGGAGGCCCCAGAACGGGAGGGGGACAGATACGCAGTATTTT. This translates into CAWRPQNGRGTDTQYF.

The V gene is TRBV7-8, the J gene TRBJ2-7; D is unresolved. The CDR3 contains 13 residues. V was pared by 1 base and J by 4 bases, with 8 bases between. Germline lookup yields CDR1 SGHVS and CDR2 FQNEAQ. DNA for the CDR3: TGTGCCAGCAGCTTAGGGGCCAGATACGAGCAGTACTTC. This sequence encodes CASSLGARYEQYF.

The DNA for the CDR3 is TGTGCCAGCAGTCCGGATGTGACCCAGTACTTC. It specifies CASSPDVTQYF. The chain has TRBV7-2 and TRBJ2-5; D call uncertain. The CDR3 sequence is 11 residues long. Germline assignment: CDR1 SGHTA and CDR2 FQGNSA. Trimming stripped 6 bases from V and 7 bases from J, with 9 bases between.

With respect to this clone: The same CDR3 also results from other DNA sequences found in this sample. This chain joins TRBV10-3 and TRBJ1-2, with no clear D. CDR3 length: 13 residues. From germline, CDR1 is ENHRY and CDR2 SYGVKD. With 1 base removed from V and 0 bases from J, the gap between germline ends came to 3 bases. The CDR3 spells CAISELPNYGYTF. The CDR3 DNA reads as TGTGCCATCAGTGAGTTACCTAACTATGGCTACACCTTC.

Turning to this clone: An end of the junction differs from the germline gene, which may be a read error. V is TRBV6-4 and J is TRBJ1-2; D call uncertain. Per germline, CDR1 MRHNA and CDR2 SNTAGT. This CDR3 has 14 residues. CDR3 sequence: CASNDTLANYGYTF. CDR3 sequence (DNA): TGTGCCAGCAATGACACGTTAGCTAACTATGGCTACACCTTC.

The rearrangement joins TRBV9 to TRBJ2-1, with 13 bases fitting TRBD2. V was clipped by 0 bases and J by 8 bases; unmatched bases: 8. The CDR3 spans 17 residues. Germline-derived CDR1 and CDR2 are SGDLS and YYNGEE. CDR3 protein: CASSVGLAGGALDEQFF. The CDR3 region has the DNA TGTGCCAGCAGCGTAGGACTAGCGGGAGGAGCCTTGGATGAGCAGTTCTTC.

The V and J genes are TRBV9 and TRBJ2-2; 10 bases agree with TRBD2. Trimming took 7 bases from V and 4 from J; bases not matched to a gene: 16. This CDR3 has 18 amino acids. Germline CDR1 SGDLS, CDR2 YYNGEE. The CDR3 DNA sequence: TGTGCCAGCGAAACGGGAGCGGGGGGGCTTTCAGGCACCGGGGAGCTGTTTTTT. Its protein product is CASETGAGGLSGTGELFF.